This record concerns one T cell receptor (beta chain) sequence. The antigen remains unidentified. These data belong to a study of a mutant IDH1 vaccine in newly diagnosed glioma. The wider study: Of the patients given treatment, about 62% were male and 37.5% were female, and a mean age of roughly 40 years was recorded. The therapy given earlier, which was standard therapy, consisted of radiotherapy, temozolomide, or both, and most of the patients received both.

The time point is: week 47, end of study. In the vaccine, a single dose held 300 ug of the mutant IDH1 20-mer peptide, along with topical imiquimod. Donors had new WHO grade 3 or 4 IDH1-mutant, ATRX-lost astrocytomas. The data were produced by immunoSEQ multiplex PCR, yet TCRdb's version contains in-frame clones alone and is incomplete. The top ten clones hold 5% to 6.5% of a sample with roughly 86,000 clones, 80% to 90% of them seen once. V lost 6 bases, J lost 5 bases, and 13 bases lay in between. CDR3 size: 13 residues. Germline CDR1 WNHNN, CDR2 SYGVQD (reference sequence). Regarding the study as a whole: Changes in the top peripheral T cell clonotypes seemingly had no bearing on pseudoprogression.

This TCR derives from a middle-aged man with glioma. This chain connects TRBV10-1 to TRBJ2-5; D call uncertain. The sample was PBMCs, taken from a glioma patient whose treatment included an IDH1 peptide vaccine. CDR3 sequence: CASSATLRETQYF. DNA for the CDR3: TGCGCCAGCAGCGCGACCCTTCGGGAGACCCAGTACTTC.